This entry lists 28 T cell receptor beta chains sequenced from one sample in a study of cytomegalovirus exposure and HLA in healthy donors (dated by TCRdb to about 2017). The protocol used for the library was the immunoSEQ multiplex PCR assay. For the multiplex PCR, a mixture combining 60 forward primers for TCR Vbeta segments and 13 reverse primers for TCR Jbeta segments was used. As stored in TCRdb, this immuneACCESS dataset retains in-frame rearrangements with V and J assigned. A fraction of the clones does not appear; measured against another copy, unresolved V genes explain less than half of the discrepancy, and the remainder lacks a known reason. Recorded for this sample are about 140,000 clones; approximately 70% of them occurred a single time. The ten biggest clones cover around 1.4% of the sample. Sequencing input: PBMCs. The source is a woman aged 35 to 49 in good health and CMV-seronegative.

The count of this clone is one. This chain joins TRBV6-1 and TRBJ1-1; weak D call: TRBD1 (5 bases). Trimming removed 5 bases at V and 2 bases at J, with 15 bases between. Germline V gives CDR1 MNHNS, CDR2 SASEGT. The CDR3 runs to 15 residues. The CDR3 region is CASSKNGGVNTEAFF. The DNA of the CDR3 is TGTGCCAGCAGTAAGAACGGAGGGGTCAACACTGAAGCTTTCTTT.

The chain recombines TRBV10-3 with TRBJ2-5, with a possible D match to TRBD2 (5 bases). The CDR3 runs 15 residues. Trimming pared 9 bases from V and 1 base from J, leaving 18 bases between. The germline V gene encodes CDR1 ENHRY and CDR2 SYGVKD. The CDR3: CAITPGNEPQETQYF. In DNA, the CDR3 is TGTGCCATTACCCCCGGGAACGAGCCCCAAGAGACCCAGTACTTC.

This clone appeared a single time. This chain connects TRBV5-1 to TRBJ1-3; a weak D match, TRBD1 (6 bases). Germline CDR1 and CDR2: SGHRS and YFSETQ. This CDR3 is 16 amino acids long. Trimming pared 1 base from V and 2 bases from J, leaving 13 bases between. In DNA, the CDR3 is TGCGCCAGCAGCTTGACTCGCAGGGGTACTGGAAACACCATATATTTT. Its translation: CASSLTRRGTGNTIYF.

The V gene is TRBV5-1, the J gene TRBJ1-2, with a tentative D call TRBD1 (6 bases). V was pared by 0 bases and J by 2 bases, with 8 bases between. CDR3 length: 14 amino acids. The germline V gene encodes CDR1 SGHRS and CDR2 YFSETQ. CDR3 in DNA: TGCGCCAGCAGCTTGGGACAGGAAAACTATGGCTACACCTTC. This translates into CASSLGQENYGYTF.

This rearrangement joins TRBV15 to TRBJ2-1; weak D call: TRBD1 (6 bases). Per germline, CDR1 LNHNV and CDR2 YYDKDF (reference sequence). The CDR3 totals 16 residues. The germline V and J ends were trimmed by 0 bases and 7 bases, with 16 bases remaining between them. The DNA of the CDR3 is TGTGCCACCAGCAGAGATCTACAGGGTGTTATGAATGAGCAGTTCTTC. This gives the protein CATSRDLQGVMNEQFF.

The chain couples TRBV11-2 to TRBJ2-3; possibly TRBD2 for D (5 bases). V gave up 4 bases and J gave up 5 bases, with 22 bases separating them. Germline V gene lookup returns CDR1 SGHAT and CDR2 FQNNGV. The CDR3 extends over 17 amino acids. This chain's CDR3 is CASSSSRLLGNLDTQYF. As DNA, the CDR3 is TGTGCCAGCAGCTCTAGCCGCTTGCTCGGAAATTTAGATACGCAGTATTTT. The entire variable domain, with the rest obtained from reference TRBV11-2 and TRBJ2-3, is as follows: EAGVAQSPRYKIIEKRQSVAFWCNPISGHATLYWYQQILGQGPKLLIQFQNNGVVDDSQLPKDRFSAERLKGVDSTLKIQPAKLEDSAVYLCASSSSRLLGNLDTQYFGPGTRLTVL.

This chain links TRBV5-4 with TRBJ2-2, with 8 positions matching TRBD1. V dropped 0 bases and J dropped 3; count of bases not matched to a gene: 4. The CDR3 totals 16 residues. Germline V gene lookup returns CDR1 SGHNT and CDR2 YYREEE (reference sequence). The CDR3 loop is CASSLGGRGHTGELFF. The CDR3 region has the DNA TGTGCCAGCAGCTTGGGTGGCAGGGGGCACACCGGGGAGCTGTTTTTT.

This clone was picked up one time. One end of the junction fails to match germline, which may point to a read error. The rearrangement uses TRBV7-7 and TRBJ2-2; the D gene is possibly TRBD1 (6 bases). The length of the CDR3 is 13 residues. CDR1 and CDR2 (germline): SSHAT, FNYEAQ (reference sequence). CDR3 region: CASSRQVSGELFF. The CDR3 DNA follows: TGTGCTAGCAGCCGACAGGTTTCCGGGGAGCTGTTTTTT.

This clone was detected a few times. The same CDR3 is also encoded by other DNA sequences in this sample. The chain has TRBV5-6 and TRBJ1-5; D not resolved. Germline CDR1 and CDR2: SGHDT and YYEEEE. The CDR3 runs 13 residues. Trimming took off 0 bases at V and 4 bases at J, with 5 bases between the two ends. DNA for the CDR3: TGTGCCAGCAGCTTGGCAGGAAATCAGCCCCAGCATTTT. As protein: CASSLAGNQPQHF.

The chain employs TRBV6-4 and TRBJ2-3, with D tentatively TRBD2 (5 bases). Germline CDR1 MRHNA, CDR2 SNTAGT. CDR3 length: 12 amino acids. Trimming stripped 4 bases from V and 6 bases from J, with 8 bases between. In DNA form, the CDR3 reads TGTGCCAGCAGTGCCGGGGAGGATACGCAGTATTTT. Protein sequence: CASSAGEDTQYF.

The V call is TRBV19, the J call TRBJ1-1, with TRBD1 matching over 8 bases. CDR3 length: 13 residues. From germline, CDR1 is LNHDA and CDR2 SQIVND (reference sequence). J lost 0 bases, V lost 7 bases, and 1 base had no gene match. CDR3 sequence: CASTGQVNTEAFF. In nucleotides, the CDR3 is TGTGCCAGTACGGGACAGGTGAACACTGAAGCTTTCTTT.

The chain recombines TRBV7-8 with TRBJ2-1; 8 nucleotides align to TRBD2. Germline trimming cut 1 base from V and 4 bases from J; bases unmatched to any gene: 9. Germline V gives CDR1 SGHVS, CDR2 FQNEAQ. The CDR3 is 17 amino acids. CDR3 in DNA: TGTGCCAGCAGCTTAGGATATCGCGGGGGGTCATACAATGAGCAGTTCTTC. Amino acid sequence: CASSLGYRGGSYNEQFF.

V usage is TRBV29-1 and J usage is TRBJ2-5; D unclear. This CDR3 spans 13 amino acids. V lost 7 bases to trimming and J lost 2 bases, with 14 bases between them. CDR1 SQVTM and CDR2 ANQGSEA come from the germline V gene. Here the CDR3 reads CSGSRFFQETQYF. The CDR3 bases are TGCAGCGGGAGCCGGTTCTTTCAAGAGACCCAGTACTTC.

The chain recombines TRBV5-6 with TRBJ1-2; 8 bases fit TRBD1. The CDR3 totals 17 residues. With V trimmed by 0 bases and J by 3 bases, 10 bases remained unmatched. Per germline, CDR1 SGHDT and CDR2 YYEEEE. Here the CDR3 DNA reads TGTGCCAGCAGCTTGGGACAGGGGAATCTCCTCCACTATGGCTACACCTTC. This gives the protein CASSLGQGNLLHYGYTF.

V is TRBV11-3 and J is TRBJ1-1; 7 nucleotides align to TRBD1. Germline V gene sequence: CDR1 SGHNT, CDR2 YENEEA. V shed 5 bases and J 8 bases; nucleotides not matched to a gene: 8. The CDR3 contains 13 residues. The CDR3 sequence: CASSLNQGEEAFF. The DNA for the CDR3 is TGTGCCAGCAGCCTAAATCAGGGGGAAGAAGCTTTCTTT.

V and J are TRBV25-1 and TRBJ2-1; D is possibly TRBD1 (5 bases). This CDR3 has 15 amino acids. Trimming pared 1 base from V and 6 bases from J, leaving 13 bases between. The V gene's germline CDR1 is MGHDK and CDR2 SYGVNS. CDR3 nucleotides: TGTGCCAGCAGTGAATTCAGGGTGTTAGGCAATGAGCAGTTCTTC. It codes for CASSEFRVLGNEQFF.

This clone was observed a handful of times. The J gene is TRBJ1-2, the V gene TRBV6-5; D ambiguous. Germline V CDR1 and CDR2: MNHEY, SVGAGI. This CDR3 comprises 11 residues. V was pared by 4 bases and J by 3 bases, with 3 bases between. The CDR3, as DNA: TGTGCCAGCAGTTCCGACTATGGCTACACCTTC. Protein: CASSSDYGYTF.

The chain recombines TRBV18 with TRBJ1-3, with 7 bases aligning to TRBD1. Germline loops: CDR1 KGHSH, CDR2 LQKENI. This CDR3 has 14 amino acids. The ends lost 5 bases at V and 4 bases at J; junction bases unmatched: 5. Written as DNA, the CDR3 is TGTGCCAGCTCAAGAGACAGGGCCGGAAACACCATATATTTT. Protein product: CASSRDRAGNTIYF.

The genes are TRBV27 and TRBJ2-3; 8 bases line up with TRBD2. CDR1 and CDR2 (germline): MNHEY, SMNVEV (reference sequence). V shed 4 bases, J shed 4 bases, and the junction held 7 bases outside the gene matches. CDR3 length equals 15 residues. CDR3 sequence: CASSYRGGIADTQYF. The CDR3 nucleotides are TGTGCCAGCAGTTACCGCGGGGGGATTGCAGATACGCAGTATTTT.

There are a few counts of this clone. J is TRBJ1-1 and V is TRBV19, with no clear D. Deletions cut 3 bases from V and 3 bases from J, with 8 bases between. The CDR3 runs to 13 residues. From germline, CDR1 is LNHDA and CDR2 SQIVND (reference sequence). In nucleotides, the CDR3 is TGTGCCAGTAGTATTGTCGAGTACACTGAAGCTTTCTTT. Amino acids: CASSIVEYTEAFF.

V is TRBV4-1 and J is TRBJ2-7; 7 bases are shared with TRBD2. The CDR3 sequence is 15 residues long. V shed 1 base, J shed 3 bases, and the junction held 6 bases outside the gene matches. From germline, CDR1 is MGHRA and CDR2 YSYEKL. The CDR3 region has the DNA TGCGCCAGCAGCCAAGGGCTAGCGGTTAGCTACGAGCAGTACTTC. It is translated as CASSQGLAVSYEQYF.

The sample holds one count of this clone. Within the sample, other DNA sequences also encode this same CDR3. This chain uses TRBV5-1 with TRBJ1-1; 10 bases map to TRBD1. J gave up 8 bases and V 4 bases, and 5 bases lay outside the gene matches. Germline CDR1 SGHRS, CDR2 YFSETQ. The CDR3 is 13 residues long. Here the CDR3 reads CASSLGQGGEAFF. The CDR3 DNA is TGCGCCAGCAGCCTCGGACAGGGGGGCGAAGCTTTCTTT.

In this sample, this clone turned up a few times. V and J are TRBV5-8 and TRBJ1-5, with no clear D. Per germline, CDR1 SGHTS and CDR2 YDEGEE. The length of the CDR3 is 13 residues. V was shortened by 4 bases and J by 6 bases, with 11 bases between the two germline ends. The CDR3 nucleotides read TGTGCCAGCAGCCCTGGCCAGTCTCAGCCCCAGCATTTT. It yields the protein CASSPGQSQPQHF.

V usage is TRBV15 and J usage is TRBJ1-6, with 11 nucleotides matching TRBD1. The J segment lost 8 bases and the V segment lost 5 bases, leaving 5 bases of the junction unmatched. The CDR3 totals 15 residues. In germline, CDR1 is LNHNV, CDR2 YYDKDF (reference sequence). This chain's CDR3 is CATSVRGQGDSPLHF. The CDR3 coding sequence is TGTGCCACCAGCGTTCGGGGACAGGGGGATTCACCCCTCCACTTT.

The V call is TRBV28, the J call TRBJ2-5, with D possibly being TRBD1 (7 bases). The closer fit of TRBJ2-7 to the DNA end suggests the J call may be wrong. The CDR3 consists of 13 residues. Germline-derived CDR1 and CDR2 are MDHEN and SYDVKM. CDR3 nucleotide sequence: TGTGCCAGCAGTTCGGGGCAGGGGGGCGAGCAGTACTTC. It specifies CASSSGQGGEQYF.

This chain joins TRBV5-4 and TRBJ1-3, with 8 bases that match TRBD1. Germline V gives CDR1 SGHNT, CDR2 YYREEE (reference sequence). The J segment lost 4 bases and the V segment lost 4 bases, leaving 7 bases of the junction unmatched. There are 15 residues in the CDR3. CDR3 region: CASSGRTGSGNTIYF. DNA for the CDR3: TGTGCCAGCAGCGGCCGGACAGGGTCAGGAAACACCATATATTTT.

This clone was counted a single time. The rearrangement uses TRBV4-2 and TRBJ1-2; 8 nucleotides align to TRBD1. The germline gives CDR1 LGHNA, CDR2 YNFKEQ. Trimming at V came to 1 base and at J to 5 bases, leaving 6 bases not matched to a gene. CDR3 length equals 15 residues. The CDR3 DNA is TGTGCCAGCAGCCAAGTCGCGACAGGGGAGTATGGCTACACCTTC. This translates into CASSQVATGEYGYTF.

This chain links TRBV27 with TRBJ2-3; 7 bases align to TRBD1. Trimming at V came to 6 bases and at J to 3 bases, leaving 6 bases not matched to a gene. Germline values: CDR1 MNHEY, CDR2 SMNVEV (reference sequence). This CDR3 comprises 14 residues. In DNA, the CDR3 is TGTGCCAGCAGCTTCGACAGGGTTACAGATACGCAGTATTTT. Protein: CASSFDRVTDTQYF.